The T cell receptor beta chain described here comes from a study of cytomegalovirus exposure and HLA in healthy donors. Study-level information: One earlier analysis, a look at around 180 million T cells, found roughly 120 million unique TCR beta sequences.

Amplification used 60 Vbeta primers and 13 Jbeta primers. Profiling relied on immunoSEQ multiplex PCR, and the TCRdb table lists in-frame clones only, not all of them. Found here are about 100,000 clones, 81% of them singletons; the top ten hold under 5.5%. In regard to this clone: What it recognizes is unknown.

CDR3 length: 17 residues. V was pared by 6 bases and J by 2 bases, with 10 bases of the junction left unmatched. Germline V CDR1 and CDR2: KGHSH, LQKENI. Whole-study results and caveats: In a later analysis, compared with equally common non-associated chains, HLA-associated beta chains were more expanded. Generally TCR sequences proved uncommon, though certain public TCRs appeared in numerous donors. A prior analysis recorded that most TCR beta V segments were productive about 87% or about 30% of the time.

This chain connects TRBV18 to TRBJ1-5, with 10 bases fitting TRBD1. The specimen sequenced was PBMCs. This TCR came from a man aged 35-49 years in good health and CMV-seropositive. The CDR3 protein is CASSFDRGRGGNQPQHF. For the CDR3, the DNA is TGTGCCAGCTCTTTTGACAGGGGGCGAGGGGGCAATCAGCCCCAGCATTTT.